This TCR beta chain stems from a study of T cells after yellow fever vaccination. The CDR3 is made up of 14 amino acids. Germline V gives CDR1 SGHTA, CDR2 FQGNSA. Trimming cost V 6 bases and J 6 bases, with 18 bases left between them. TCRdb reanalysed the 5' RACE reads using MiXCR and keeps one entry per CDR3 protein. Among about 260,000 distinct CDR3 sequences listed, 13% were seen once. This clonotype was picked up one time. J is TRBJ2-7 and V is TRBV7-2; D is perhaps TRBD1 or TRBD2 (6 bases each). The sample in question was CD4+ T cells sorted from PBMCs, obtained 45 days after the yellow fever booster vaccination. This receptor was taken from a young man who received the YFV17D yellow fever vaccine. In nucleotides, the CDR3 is TGTGCCAGCAGACAGGGCGGGGCTAGCACCGAGCAGTACTTC. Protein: CASRQGGASTEQYF. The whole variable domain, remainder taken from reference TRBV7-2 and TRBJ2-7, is GAGVSQSPSNKVTEKGKDVELRCDPISGHTALYWYRQSLGQGLEFLIYFQGNSAPDKSGLPSDRFSAERTGGSVSTLTIQRTQQEDSAVYLCASRQGGASTEQYFGPGTRLTVT.